Sequencing of this TCR beta chain was carried out in a study of cytomegalovirus exposure and HLA in healthy donors. About the study: About 77 million unique TCRs from HLA-typed donors made up an early data release. Study-wide results and limits: In vitro experiments confirmed that a few CMV-associated chains were specific for CMV antigens.

Concerning this clone: As yet, its antigen is unknown.

The CDR3 runs 15 residues. Looked up from germline, CDR1 is SQVTM and CDR2 is ANQGSEA. PCR amplification relied on 60 Vbeta primers (plus 13 Jbeta primers). Method: immunoSEQ multiplex PCR; TCRdb's copy keeps in-frame clones and lacks some. This table holds 99,000 or so clones, 9.5% to 13% found once. Healthy bone marrow donors made up the donor group. Likely unrecorded immune exposures existed in these nominally healthy donors. The chain uses TRBV29-1 and TRBJ2-5; TRBD2 matches 7 bases. The end of the DNA aligns better with TRBJ2-7, so the J call may be wrong. This clonotype originated in a man aged 35 to 55 in good health and CMV-seropositive. Sequencing was performed on PBMCs. The DNA for the CDR3 is TGCAGCGTTGAAGATCGAATAGCGGGCTTCAACGAGCAGTACTTC. This codes for CSVEDRIAGFNEQYF.